Listed here are 15 T cell receptor beta chains from one sample, sequenced in a study of siplizumab effects on memory and regulatory T cells. TCRdb's copy holds only in-frame clones and misses some; the assay was immunoSEQ multiplex PCR. In the table there are roughly 25,000 clones, around 83% of which are singletons. Sequenced: memory CD4+ T cells sorted from blood. The source of these receptors is a human donor in good health.

The genes are TRBV28 and TRBJ1-2; D unresolved. The CDR3 has 12 residues. The germline V gene has CDR1 MDHEN and CDR2 SYDVKM. Deletions cut 5 bases from V and 4 bases from J, with 8 bases between. The CDR3 DNA reads as TGTGCCAGCAGTCCGGGGTCCTATGGCTACACCTTC. Its protein product is CASSPGSYGYTF.

The rearrangement joins TRBV30 to TRBJ1-1; D is uncertain. The V gene lost 0 bases and the J gene lost 7 bases, with 15 bases spanning the gap. CDR1 GTSNPN and CDR2 SVGIG come from the germline V gene (reference sequence). CDR3 length equals 14 residues. CDR3 in amino acids: CAWSVPPGVNEAFF. CDR3 sequence (DNA): TGTGCCTGGAGTGTCCCGCCTGGGGTAAATGAAGCTTTCTTT.

This chain joins TRBV11-3 and TRBJ2-1; D perhaps matches TRBD2 (6 bases). The germline V gene encodes CDR1 SGHNT and CDR2 YENEEA. Trimming removed 3 bases at V and 6 bases at J, with 9 bases between. The CDR3 contains 13 residues. CDR3 nucleotides: TGTGCCAGCAGCTTTACCGGGAGCAATGAGCAGTTCTTC. Translation: CASSFTGSNEQFF.

The V and J genes are TRBV30 and TRBJ1-5, with 7 bases lining up with TRBD1. Germline V lookup: CDR1 GTSNPN, CDR2 SVGIG (reference sequence). The CDR3 consists of 13 residues. Trimming took 5 bases from V and 5 from J; bases not matched to a gene: 6. DNA of the CDR3: TGTGCCTGGGGGGACAGTCGCGATCAGCCCCAGCATTTT. Amino acid sequence: CAWGDSRDQPQHF.

The table lists this clone with a count of one. The genes are TRBV11-3 and TRBJ1-1; 8 bases fit TRBD1. This CDR3 has 15 amino acids. Unmatched junction bases numbered 11, after V lost 5 bases and J lost 6 bases. Germline V CDR1 and CDR2: SGHNT, YENEEA. CDR3 nucleotides: TGTGCCAGCAGCCCAAGGACAGGGAGGGATGCTGAAGCTTTCTTT. This translates into CASSPRTGRDAEAFF.

The chain has TRBV7-2 and TRBJ2-6; D may correspond to TRBD1 or TRBD2 (5 bases each). The CDR3 runs to 15 residues. Germline V CDR1 and CDR2: SGHTA, FQGNSA. The V and J ends lost 5 bases and 2 bases respectively, with 10 bases between them. The CDR3: CASSPQGPGANVLTF. For the CDR3, the DNA is TGTGCCAGCAGCCCCCAGGGACCTGGGGCCAACGTCCTGACTTTC.

For the CDR3, the DNA is TGTGCCAGTACCAAAGGTACAGGCTACTCTGGAAACACCATATATTTT. As protein: CASTKGTGYSGNTIYF. V usage is TRBV19 and J usage is TRBJ1-3, with D possibly being TRBD1 (5 bases). The germline V gene encodes CDR1 LNHDA and CDR2 SQIVND (reference sequence). The CDR3 runs to 16 residues. Trimming stripped 7 bases from V and 0 bases from J, with 16 bases between.

The CDR3 DNA reads as TGTGCCAGCAGTTTTCGCCGGAACACTGAAGCTTTCTTT. It is translated as CASSFRRNTEAFF. This chain joins TRBV6-6 and TRBJ1-1; D not certain. The V gene lost 4 bases and the J gene lost 1 base, with 7 bases spanning the gap. The CDR3 has 13 amino acids. CDR1 and CDR2 (germline): MNHNY, SVGAGI (reference sequence).

This clone was detected once. The J gene is TRBJ2-7, the V gene TRBV6-5; D is possibly TRBD1 (7 bases). The V end lost 6 bases, the J end lost 5 bases, and 20 bases lay between the germline ends. CDR1 and CDR2 from the germline V gene are MNHEY and SVGAGI. The CDR3 spans 15 residues. The CDR3 DNA is TGTGCCAGCAGCGACCCAGGGGGGCGAGGGAACGAGCAGTACTTC. It codes for CASSDPGGRGNEQYF.

This chain uses TRBV5-6 with TRBJ2-1, with a possible D match to TRBD2 (5 bases). Germline CDR1 reads SGHDT; CDR2 reads YYEEEE. The CDR3 consists of 15 residues. The V end was cut by 3 bases, the J end by 4 bases, with 14 bases between. As DNA, the CDR3 is TGTGCCAGCAGCTACCTAGCAGGCCCTTACAATGAGCAGTTCTTC. Its protein is CASSYLAGPYNEQFF. The complete variable domain, with remaining parts taken from reference TRBV5-6 and TRBJ2-1, reads DAGVTQSPTHLIKTRGQQVTLRCSPKSGHDTVSWYQQALGQGPQFIFQYYEEEERQRGNFPDRFSGHQFPNYSSELNVNALLLGDSALYLCASSYLAGPYNEQFFGPGTRLTVL.

The chain joins TRBV18 to TRBJ2-5, with 11 positions matching TRBD1. CDR3 size: 15 residues. J was trimmed by 5 bases and V by 2 bases; bases with no gene match: 4. Germline CDR1 reads KGHSH; CDR2 reads LQKENI. The CDR3 sequence: CASSPKDRGRETQYF. CDR3 sequence (DNA): TGTGCCAGCTCACCAAAGGACAGGGGGCGCGAGACCCAGTACTTC.

This chain uses TRBV28 with TRBJ2-7; a possible D gene is TRBD2 (6 bases). The length of the CDR3 is 14 residues. The germline gives CDR1 MDHEN, CDR2 SYDVKM. The V end was cut by 7 bases, the J end by 6 bases, with 19 bases between. CDR3 region: CASITRRRAIEQYF. CDR3 in DNA: TGTGCCAGCATTACACGAAGGAGGGCCATCGAGCAGTACTTC.

The rearrangement joins TRBV7-3 to TRBJ1-1; D might be TRBD1 (6 bases). With 5 bases removed from V and 0 bases from J, the gap between germline ends came to 13 bases. This CDR3 region has 15 residues. Germline V gives CDR1 SGHTA, CDR2 FQGTGA. Here the CDR3 reads CASSPGGLMNTEAFF. CDR3 coding DNA: TGTGCCAGCAGCCCCGGGGGGCTGATGAACACTGAAGCTTTCTTT.

The chain recombines TRBV29-1 with TRBJ2-1; D may be TRBD1 (5 bases). Between the trimmed V and J ends, which lost 5 bases and 7 bases, there was a span of 9 bases. CDR1 and CDR2 (germline): SQVTM, ANQGSEA. The CDR3 length is 11 residues. In DNA, the CDR3 is TGCAGCGTTAACAGGAATAATGAGCAGTTCTTC. Amino acids: CSVNRNNEQFF.

In its sample, this clone was seen once. The J gene is TRBJ2-3, the V gene TRBV18; 10 bases agree with TRBD1. The CDR3 is made up of 15 amino acids. V shed 4 bases and J 4 bases; nucleotides not matched to a gene: 5. CDR1 and CDR2 from the germline V gene are KGHSH and LQKENI. The CDR3 is CASSQRTGGSDTQYF. DNA of the CDR3: TGTGCCAGCTCACAGAGGACAGGGGGTTCAGATACGCAGTATTTT. Together with reference TRBV18 and TRBJ2-3, the CDR3 gives the full variable domain: NAGVMQNPRHLVRRRGQEARLRCSPMKGHSHVYWYRQLPEEGLKFMVYLQKENIIDESGMPKERFSAEFPKEGPSILRIQQVVRGDSAAYFCASSQRTGGSDTQYFGPGTRLTVL.